Listed here are 17 T cell receptor beta chains from one sample, sequenced in a study of radiotherapy plus CTLA-4 blockade in lung cancer. Clones were read by immunoSEQ multiplex PCR, and TCRdb kept only the in-frame ones, dropping some. The sample records 26,000 or so clones, 70% to 80% being singletons. The specimen was peripheral blood, collected from a patient treated with radiotherapy plus ipilimumab. These receptors all stem from a human donor with non-small cell lung cancer who had stable disease on radiotherapy plus ipilimumab.

The rearrangement uses TRBV27 and TRBJ2-5; 8 bases are a match to TRBD1. The germline V gene has CDR1 MNHEY and CDR2 SMNVEV (reference sequence). CDR3 length: 14 amino acids. V was pared by 3 bases and J by 4 bases, with 4 bases of the junction left unmatched. This CDR3 is CASSFEGQGETQYF. DNA for the CDR3: TGTGCCAGCAGTTTCGAAGGACAGGGAGAGACCCAGTACTTC.

The chain's CDR3 is CASSPSSQTPLHF. Written as DNA, the CDR3 is TGTGCCAGCAGCCCCTCCTCTCAGACACCCCTCCACTTT. This chain joins TRBV7-8 and TRBJ1-6, with D unresolved. Germline V lookup: CDR1 SGHVS, CDR2 FQNEAQ. Trimming stripped 5 bases from V and 11 bases from J, with 13 bases between. The CDR3 runs 13 residues. The full variable domain, with the rest looked up from reference TRBV7-8 and TRBJ1-6, is GAGVSQSPRYKVAKRGQDVALRCDPISGHVSLFWYQQALGQGPEFLTYFQNEAQLDKSGLPSDRFFAERPEGSVSTLKIQRTQQEDSAVYLCASSPSSQTPLHFGNGTRLTVT.

The V and J genes are TRBV20-1 and TRBJ1-1; D ambiguous. The CDR3 totals 11 residues. The germline V and J ends were trimmed by 6 bases and 7 bases, with 12 bases remaining between them. Germline CDR1 reads DFQATT; CDR2 reads SNEGSKA (reference sequence). Here the CDR3 reads CSATVTDEAFF. The CDR3 nucleotides are TGCAGTGCGACCGTCACGGATGAAGCTTTCTTT.

The rearrangement joins TRBV6-5 to TRBJ2-7, with D tentatively TRBD1 (5 bases). V was shortened by 6 bases and J by 2 bases, with 5 bases between the two germline ends. Per the germline V gene, CDR1 is MNHEY and CDR2 is SVGAGI. This CDR3 is built from 11 residues. The CDR3 protein is CASRTAYEQYF. Written as DNA, the CDR3 is TGTGCCAGCAGGACAGCCTACGAGCAGTACTTC.

J is TRBJ1-2 and V is TRBV18; 8 bases agree with TRBD1. V shed 3 bases, J shed 5 bases, and the junction held 8 bases outside the gene matches. This CDR3 region has 15 residues. The germline V gene encodes CDR1 KGHSH and CDR2 LQKENI. The CDR3 region has the DNA TGTGCCAGCTCACCGCAGGGGGCACAAGGGTATGGCTACACCTTC. Its translation is CASSPQGAQGYGYTF.

The J gene is TRBJ2-3, the V gene TRBV19; TRBD1 might be the D (5 bases). Germline assignment: CDR1 LNHDA and CDR2 SQIVND (reference sequence). The CDR3 covers 13 residues. V lost 2 bases and J 5 bases, leaving 8 bases between the germline ends. This CDR3 is CASSIQGVDTQYF. The CDR3 region has the DNA TGTGCCAGTAGTATACAGGGTGTAGATACGCAGTATTTT.

The chain uses TRBV9 and TRBJ2-3; D uncertain. Germline CDR1 and CDR2: SGDLS and YYNGEE. This CDR3 is built from 14 residues. V was trimmed by 0 bases and J by 3 bases, leaving 8 bases between them. The CDR3 region is CASSVADRTDTQYF. CDR3 sequence (DNA): TGTGCCAGCAGCGTAGCCGATAGAACAGATACGCAGTATTTT.

The J gene is TRBJ1-2, the V gene TRBV6-1, with a tentative D call TRBD1 (5 bases). V was shortened by 8 bases and J by 10 bases, with 14 bases between the two germline ends. There are 11 residues in the CDR3. Germline assignment: CDR1 MNHNS and CDR2 SASEGT. The CDR3: CASSQDTAYTF. The CDR3 nucleotides are TGTGCCAGCTCCCAGGACACGGCCTACACCTTC.

This clone was detected once. The rearrangement uses TRBV29-1 and TRBJ1-5; TRBD1 matches at 7 bases. The CDR3 is 12 amino acids. With V trimmed by 4 bases and J by 4 bases, 1 base remained unmatched. Germline CDR1 SQVTM, CDR2 ANQGSEA. DNA for the CDR3: TGCAGCGTTGCAGGGGGGAATCAGCCCCAGCATTTT. Translating gives CSVAGGNQPQHF.

With respect to this clone: At one end the junction does not follow the germline gene, possibly because of a read error. The chain recombines TRBV6-1 with TRBJ1-5; 7 nucleotides agree with TRBD1. The CDR3 has 11 amino acids. Germline loops: CDR1 MNHNS, CDR2 SASEGT. In DNA, the CDR3 is TGTGCCAGCAGTGACAGGGACAGTACCAATTTT. Translated: CASSDRDSTNF.

This clone was observed a single time. CDR3 in DNA: TGTGCCATCAGCGGGACGGTTAGGCAGCCCCAGCATTTT. Translated: CAISGTVRQPQHF. The chain uses TRBV10-3 and TRBJ1-5; perhaps TRBD1 as D (5 bases). The germline V gene encodes CDR1 ENHRY and CDR2 SYGVKD. V was pared by 6 bases and J by 7 bases, with 13 bases between. This CDR3 region has 13 residues.

This clone was detected only a few times. V gene TRBV4-3 combines with J gene TRBJ1-6, with no clear D. The CDR3 totals 16 residues. Trimming cost V 3 bases and J 3 bases, with 12 bases left between them. From germline, CDR1 is LGHNA and CDR2 YSLEER. The DNA for the CDR3 is TGCGCCAGCAGCCACCACGAGGGATACTATAATTCACCCCTCCACTTT. Amino acids: CASSHHEGYYNSPLHF.

The chain has TRBV5-1 and TRBJ1-1, with 8 nucleotides matching TRBD1. Trimming at V came to 4 bases and at J to 5 bases, leaving 10 bases not matched to a gene. The length of the CDR3 is 15 residues. The germline V gene has CDR1 SGHRS and CDR2 YFSETQ. The CDR3 nucleotides are TGCGCCAGCAGCAGCCAGGGGGCCGGTCGGACTGAAGCTTTCTTT. Translating gives CASSSQGAGRTEAFF. Looking up the rest from reference TRBV5-1 and TRBJ1-1 gives the full variable domain: KAGVTQTPRYLIKTRGQQVTLSCSPISGHRSVSWYQQTPGQGLQFLFEYFSETQRNKGNFPGRFSGRQFSNSRSEMNVSTLELGDSALYLCASSSQGAGRTEAFFGQGTRLTVV.

The chain uses TRBV27 and TRBJ1-1; D may be TRBD1 (6 bases). V lost 5 bases to trimming and J lost 1 base, with 14 bases between them. Germline V lookup: CDR1 MNHEY, CDR2 SMNVEV (reference sequence). CDR3 size: 15 residues. The DNA for the CDR3 is TGTGCCAGCAGTAGACAGGTTTTCGCGAACACTGAAGCTTTCTTT. Translation: CASSRQVFANTEAFF.

This clone has only a few counts. The V and J genes are TRBV11-2 and TRBJ1-1, with a possible D match to TRBD1 (6 bases). CDR3 length: 17 amino acids. Germline V CDR1 and CDR2: SGHAT, FQNNGV. Between the trimmed V and J ends, which lost 5 bases and 1 base, there was a span of 20 bases. The CDR3 reads CASSQFPKAGENTEAFF. In DNA form, the CDR3 reads TGTGCCAGCAGCCAATTTCCTAAGGCAGGGGAGAACACTGAAGCTTTCTTT.

This clone was picked up one time. This chain links TRBV7-8 with TRBJ1-2, with TRBD1 matching over 9 bases. With V trimmed by 5 bases and J by 2 bases, 6 bases remained unmatched. Germline CDR1 reads SGHVS; CDR2 reads FQNEAQ. This CDR3 has 15 amino acids. CDR3 protein: CASSQGTGPNYGYTF. Written as DNA, the CDR3 is TGTGCCAGCAGCCAAGGGACAGGGCCCAACTATGGCTACACCTTC.

The chain couples TRBV18 to TRBJ2-5, with no clear D. The CDR3 sequence is 12 residues long. V shed 2 bases and J shed 2 bases, with 3 bases lying between them. Germline V gene data show CDR1 as KGHSH and CDR2 as LQKENI. This CDR3 is CASSPYQETQYF. The DNA of the CDR3 is TGTGCCAGCTCACCATATCAAGAGACCCAGTACTTC.